This TCR beta chain was sequenced in a study of glioma-infiltrating T cells after dendritic cell vaccination. This CDR3 region has 15 residues. Trimming removed 4 bases from V and 2 bases from J; junction bases left unmatched: 6. Germline values: CDR1 SGHTA, CDR2 FQGNSA. Time point reported: after dendritic cell vaccination, including at tumor progression/relapse. No glioblastoma patient carried an isocitrate dehydrogenase mutation. The immunoSEQ assay amplified TCRB CDR3 from up to roughly 2 ug DNA. Only in-frame clones appear in the TCRdb table, and some are missing; sequencing was by immunoSEQ multiplex PCR. This table has 99,000 or so clones, around 80% appearing once.

The specimen comprised blood, sampled after dendritic cell vaccination. The chain carries TRBV7-2 and TRBJ1-2, with 8 bases fitting TRBD1. The sequence was collected from a human donor with glioblastoma. CDR3 amino acids: CASSSGQGVNYGYTF. CDR3 sequence (DNA): TGTGCCAGCAGCTCCGGACAGGGAGTGAACTATGGCTACACCTTC.